The rows below give T cell receptor beta chains drawn from one sample of a study of cytomegalovirus exposure and HLA in healthy donors. Assay: immunoSEQ multiplex PCR; the TCRdb copy retains only in-frame clones and omits some. The profile shows over 250,000 clones, 86% of them singletons. Sequences were obtained from PBMCs. The receptors come from a man aged 35-49 years in good health and CMV-seropositive. Both conserved end residues are part of each CDR3. The D gene is left open where the match is weak. Expanded clones are given a class, and other clones once, few, many or no size at all.

v_gene: TRBV5-1
d_gene: -
abundance: -
j_gene: TRBJ2-1
CDR3aa: CASSSVGVAGDASYNEQFF
CDR3nt: TGCGCCAGCAGCTCGGTGGGAGTGGCGGGCGACGCCTCCTACAATGAGCAGTTCTTC

v_gene: TRBV4-1
d_gene: TRBD1
abundance: -
j_gene: TRBJ2-7
CDR3aa: CASSQGQGAPYEQYF
CDR3nt: TGCGCCAGCAGCCAAGGACAGGGGGCCCCCTACGAGCAGTACTTC

v_gene: TRBV6-6
d_gene: TRBD1
abundance: -
j_gene: TRBJ2-6
CDR3aa: CASSSGTGTGANVLTF
CDR3nt: TGTGCCAGCAGTTCCGGGACAGGGACTGGGGCCAACGTCCTGACTTTC

v_gene: TRBV4-1
d_gene: TRBD1
abundance: -
j_gene: TRBJ1-2
CDR3aa: CASSQVGTGGVYGYTF
CDR3nt: TGCGCCAGCAGCCAAGTTGGGACAGGGGGCGTCTATGGCTACACCTTC

v_gene: TRBV19
d_gene: -
abundance: -
j_gene: TRBJ2-7
CDR3aa: CASSMAGVAYEQYF
CDR3nt: TGTGCCAGTAGTATGGCAGGGGTAGCCTACGAGCAGTACTTC

v_gene: TRBV9
d_gene: TRBD2
abundance: -
j_gene: TRBJ2-5
CDR3aa: CASSALAGGKETQYF
CDR3nt: TGTGCCAGCAGCGCCCTAGCGGGAGGTAAAGAGACCCAGTACTTC

v_gene: TRBV5-4
d_gene: TRBD2
abundance: -
j_gene: TRBJ2-6
CDR3aa: CASSLAGRELGANVLTF
CDR3nt: TGTGCCAGCAGCTTGGCCGGGAGGGAGCTTGGGGCCAACGTCCTGACTTTC

v_gene: TRBV28
d_gene: TRBD1
abundance: -
j_gene: TRBJ1-5
CDR3aa: CASSSKDRGLQPQHF
CDR3nt: TGTGCCAGCAGTTCTAAGGACAGGGGGCTTCAGCCCCAGCATTTT

v_gene: TRBV15
d_gene: TRBD2
abundance: -
j_gene: TRBJ2-1
CDR3aa: CATSRGGGRGAYNEQFF
CDR3nt: TGTGCCACCAGCAGAGGTGGGGGGCGGGGGGCCTACAATGAGCAGTTCTTC

v_gene: TRBV7-9
d_gene: -
abundance: once
j_gene: TRBJ1-5
CDR3aa: CASSPLAGSLLQPQHF
CDR3nt: TGTGCCAGCAGCCCACTGGCAGGGTCACTATTGCAGCCCCAGCATTTT

v_gene: TRBV28
d_gene: -
abundance: once
j_gene: TRBJ2-6
CDR3aa: CASAQSGANVLTF
CDR3nt: TGTGCCAGCGCTCAGTCTGGGGCCAACGTCCTGACTTTC

v_gene: TRBV5-6
d_gene: -
abundance: -
j_gene: TRBJ2-7
CDR3aa: CASSLEQGGEQYF
CDR3nt: TGTGCCAGCAGCTTGGAACAGGGCGGCGAGCAGTACTTC

v_gene: TRBV5-1
d_gene: TRBD1
abundance: -
j_gene: TRBJ1-2
CDR3aa: CASSLEGAGYGYTF
CDR3nt: TGCGCCAGCAGCTTGGAGGGGGCGGGCTATGGCTACACCTTC

v_gene: TRBV28
d_gene: TRBD2
abundance: -
j_gene: TRBJ2-1
CDR3aa: CASSFEREYFEQFF
CDR3nt: TGTGCCAGCAGTTTTGAGCGGGAGTATTTTGAGCAGTTCTTC

v_gene: TRBV19
d_gene: -
abundance: -
j_gene: TRBJ1-5
CDR3aa: CASSASTSQPQHF
CDR3nt: TGTGCCAGTAGTGCCAGTACATCGCAGCCCCAGCATTTT

v_gene: TRBV23-1
d_gene: TRBD1
abundance: -
j_gene: TRBJ1-5
CDR3aa: CASSQPGTGGNQPQHF
CDR3nt: TGCGCCAGCAGTCAACCCGGGACAGGGGGTAATCAGCCCCAGCATTTT

v_gene: TRBV4-3
d_gene: TRBD2
abundance: few
j_gene: TRBJ2-1
CDR3aa: CASSVAGGVDEQFF
CDR3nt: TGCGCCAGCAGTGTAGCGGGAGGCGTCGATGAGCAGTTCTTC

v_gene: TRBV4-2
d_gene: TRBD1
abundance: -
j_gene: TRBJ2-1
CDR3aa: CASSRLAPGQGTNEQFF
CDR3nt: TGTGCCAGCAGCCGCCTGGCCCCGGGACAGGGGACCAATGAGCAGTTCTTC

v_gene: TRBV5-6
d_gene: -
abundance: -
j_gene: TRBJ1-2
CDR3aa: CASSFSGLANYGYTF
CDR3nt: TGTGCCAGCAGCTTTTCAGGATTAGCTAACTATGGCTACACCTTC

v_gene: TRBV11-2
d_gene: TRBD2
abundance: -
j_gene: TRBJ2-2
CDR3aa: CASSLLAGGAGELFF
CDR3nt: TGTGCCAGCAGCTTACTAGCGGGGGGGGCCGGGGAGCTGTTTTTT

v_gene: TRBV28
d_gene: -
abundance: -
j_gene: TRBJ2-3
CDR3aa: CASSLSPFAGADTDTQYF
CDR3nt: TGTGCCAGCAGTTTATCTCCCTTCGCGGGTGCGGATACAGATACGCAGTATTTT

v_gene: TRBV29-1
d_gene: -
abundance: -
j_gene: TRBJ2-7
CDR3aa: CSVKGATSSYEQYF
CDR3nt: TGCAGCGTTAAAGGAGCAACGAGCTCCTACGAGCAGTACTTC

v_gene: TRBV6-5
d_gene: TRBD1
abundance: -
j_gene: TRBJ1-1
CDR3aa: CASSPGQVVEAFF
CDR3nt: TGTGCCAGCAGCCCTGGACAGGTAGTTGAAGCTTTCTTT

v_gene: TRBV27
d_gene: -
abundance: -
j_gene: TRBJ2-1
CDR3aa: CASRQGLEQFF
CDR3nt: TGTGCCAGCAGACAGGGCCTTGAGCAGTTCTTC

v_gene: TRBV5-4
d_gene: -
abundance: -
j_gene: TRBJ2-3
CDR3aa: CASSPTSTDTQYF
CDR3nt: TGTGCCAGCAGCCCTACTAGCACAGATACGCAGTATTTT

v_gene: TRBV7-3
d_gene: -
abundance: -
j_gene: TRBJ2-7
CDR3aa: CASSLEASEGYEQYF
CDR3nt: TGTGCCAGCAGCTTAGAAGCTAGCGAGGGTTACGAGCAGTACTTC

v_gene: TRBV5-1
d_gene: TRBD2
abundance: -
j_gene: TRBJ2-3
CDR3aa: CASSFGLAGGTDTQYF
CDR3nt: TGCGCCAGCAGCTTCGGACTAGCGGGAGGCACAGATACGCAGTATTTT

v_gene: TRBV7-9
d_gene: TRBD2
abundance: -
j_gene: TRBJ2-5
CDR3aa: CASSLLLAGEVETQYF
CDR3nt: TGTGCCAGCAGCTTACTACTAGCGGGTGAGGTAGAGACCCAGTACTTC

v_gene: TRBV6-4
d_gene: TRBD2
abundance: -
j_gene: TRBJ2-3
CDR3aa: CASSLLAGGGTQYF
CDR3nt: TGTGCCAGCAGCCTACTAGCGGGAGGGGGCACGCAGTATTTT

v_gene: TRBV11-2
d_gene: -
abundance: -
j_gene: TRBJ1-3
CDR3aa: CASSLASSGNTIYF
CDR3nt: TGTGCCAGCAGCTTAGCCAGCTCTGGAAACACCATATATTTT

v_gene: TRBV15
d_gene: -
abundance: -
j_gene: TRBJ1-1
CDR3aa: CATSWEDTEAFF
CDR3nt: TGTGCCACCTCTTGGGAGGACACTGAAGCTTTCTTT

v_gene: TRBV28
d_gene: TRBD2
abundance: -
j_gene: TRBJ2-2
CDR3aa: CASSLTTSGREGTGELFF
CDR3nt: TGTGCCAGCAGTTTAACGACTAGCGGGAGGGAGGGCACCGGGGAGCTGTTTTTT

v_gene: TRBV27
d_gene: TRBD2
abundance: once
j_gene: TRBJ2-7
CDR3aa: CASSQPGLAPEQYF
CDR3nt: TGTGCCAGCAGTCAACCGGGACTAGCGCCCGAGCAGTACTTC

v_gene: TRBV18
d_gene: -
abundance: -
j_gene: TRBJ2-7
CDR3aa: CASSARLSLMDEQYF
CDR3nt: TGTGCCAGCTCGGCGAGACTCTCACTAATGGACGAGCAGTACTTC

v_gene: TRBV4-3
d_gene: -
abundance: -
j_gene: TRBJ2-3
CDR3aa: CASSQGGRRVDTQYF
CDR3nt: TGCGCCAGCAGCCAGGGGGGACGCCGTGTCGATACGCAGTATTTT

v_gene: TRBV5-1
d_gene: -
abundance: -
j_gene: TRBJ1-1
CDR3aa: CASSLREGGTEAFF
CDR3nt: TGCGCCAGCAGCCTCCGTGAGGGGGGGACTGAAGCTTTCTTT

v_gene: TRBV13
d_gene: TRBD1
abundance: -
j_gene: TRBJ2-7
CDR3aa: CASSPRTGTAIYEQYF
CDR3nt: TGTGCCAGCAGCCCAAGAACCGGGACAGCTATCTACGAGCAGTACTTC

v_gene: TRBV5-1
d_gene: TRBD1
abundance: -
j_gene: TRBJ1-2
CDR3aa: CASSWGQGAVYGYTF
CDR3nt: TGCGCCAGCAGCTGGGGACAGGGGGCTGTCTATGGCTACACCTTC

v_gene: TRBV6-1
d_gene: TRBD1
abundance: -
j_gene: TRBJ1-5
CDR3aa: CASSWDRGNQPQHF
CDR3nt: TGTGCCAGCAGTTGGGACAGGGGCAATCAGCCCCAGCATTTT

v_gene: TRBV7-3
d_gene: -
abundance: -
j_gene: TRBJ2-3
CDR3aa: CASSLGAYSTDTQYF
CDR3nt: TGTGCCAGCAGCTTGGGAGCGTACAGCACAGATACGCAGTATTTT

v_gene: TRBV27
d_gene: -
abundance: -
j_gene: TRBJ2-7
CDR3aa: CASIGGSPTSYEQYF
CDR3nt: TGTGCCAGCATCGGCGGCTCCCCCACCTCCTACGAGCAGTACTTC

v_gene: TRBV9
d_gene: TRBD2
abundance: -
j_gene: TRBJ2-7
CDR3aa: CASTEAGGPLYEQYF
CDR3nt: TGTGCCAGCACCGAAGCGGGAGGGCCTCTATACGAGCAGTACTTC

v_gene: TRBV5-4
d_gene: TRBD2
abundance: -
j_gene: TRBJ2-5
CDR3aa: CASSPGREWEGETQYF
CDR3nt: TGTGCCAGCAGCCCCGGGCGGGAGTGGGAGGGGGAGACCCAGTACTTC

v_gene: TRBV5-8
d_gene: -
abundance: -
j_gene: TRBJ2-7
CDR3aa: CASSLTVGLYEQYF
CDR3nt: TGTGCCAGCAGCTTGACAGTGGGTCTCTACGAGCAGTACTTC

v_gene: TRBV6-5
d_gene: TRBD1
abundance: -
j_gene: TRBJ1-1
CDR3aa: CASSWGQMNTEAFF
CDR3nt: TGTGCCAGCAGTTGGGGACAGATGAACACTGAAGCTTTCTTT

v_gene: TRBV5-1
d_gene: TRBD1
abundance: -
j_gene: TRBJ2-6
CDR3aa: CASSLQQGELLGANVLTF
CDR3nt: TGCGCCAGCAGCCTACAACAGGGGGAGTTACTCGGGGCCAACGTCCTGACTTTC

v_gene: TRBV4-2
d_gene: TRBD1
abundance: -
j_gene: TRBJ2-4
CDR3aa: CASSQDRDRLAKNIQYF
CDR3nt: TGTGCCAGCAGCCAAGATCGGGACAGGCTAGCCAAAAACATTCAGTACTTC

v_gene: TRBV15
d_gene: -
abundance: -
j_gene: TRBJ2-1
CDR3aa: CATSRDFRGEQFF
CDR3nt: TGTGCCACCAGCAGAGATTTTCGGGGTGAGCAGTTCTTC

v_gene: TRBV28
d_gene: TRBD2
abundance: -
j_gene: TRBJ2-3
CDR3aa: CASREMREGRDTQYF
CDR3nt: TGTGCCAGCAGAGAGATGCGGGAGGGAAGGGATACGCAGTATTTT

v_gene: TRBV5-1
d_gene: -
abundance: -
j_gene: TRBJ2-1
CDR3aa: CASSPGQQTYNEQFF
CDR3nt: TGCGCCAGCAGCCCCGGACAGCAAACCTACAATGAGCAGTTCTTC

v_gene: TRBV4-3
d_gene: -
abundance: -
j_gene: TRBJ2-3
CDR3aa: CASSQVTGKDTQYF
CDR3nt: TGCGCCAGCAGCCAGGTTACAGGGAAAGATACGCAGTATTTT

v_gene: TRBV7-3
d_gene: -
abundance: -
j_gene: TRBJ2-1
CDR3aa: CASSLSGSVFNEQFF
CDR3nt: TGTGCCAGCAGCTTATCCGGGAGCGTCTTCAATGAGCAGTTCTTC

v_gene: TRBV18
d_gene: TRBD1
abundance: many
j_gene: TRBJ1-5
CDR3aa: CASSPFEQGDARGQPQHF
CDR3nt: TGTGCCAGCTCACCCTTTGAACAGGGGGACGCGCGGGGTCAGCCCCAGCATTTT

v_gene: TRBV28
d_gene: -
abundance: -
j_gene: TRBJ1-2
CDR3aa: CASSFRQARLNTF
CDR3nt: TGTGCCAGCAGTTTCAGGCAGGCCCGTCTTAACACCTTC

v_gene: TRBV5-1
d_gene: -
abundance: -
j_gene: TRBJ1-2
CDR3aa: CASSLAGKGGNYGYTF
CDR3nt: TGCGCCAGCAGCTTGGCCGGGAAGGGAGGCAACTATGGCTACACCTTC